A single sample is the source of the 13 T cell receptor beta chains below, sequenced in a study of shared clonotypes between healthy human individuals. TCRdb's copy holds only in-frame clones and misses some; the assay was immunoSEQ multiplex PCR. Among approximately 480,000 clones listed, approximately 79% were seen once. Sequences were obtained from PBMCs. These receptor sequences come from a woman in her thirties or forties in good health. Some clones in this sample may be carry-over from other donors' samples.

This clone showed up just a few times. The chain uses TRBV5-4 and TRBJ2-3; D unresolved. CDR3 size: 13 residues. V lost 4 bases and J lost 0, with 6 bases in between. The germline V gene has CDR1 SGHNT and CDR2 YYREEE (reference sequence). The CDR3 nucleotides are TGTGCCAGCAGCCCCGTCAGCACAGATACGCAGTATTTT. Protein sequence: CASSPVSTDTQYF.

V gene TRBV27 combines with J gene TRBJ2-2; 9 nucleotides align to TRBD1. The germline V gene has CDR1 MNHEY and CDR2 SMNVEV (reference sequence). The CDR3 loop spans 14 amino acids. The trim removed 5 bases at V and 7 bases at J, leaving 5 bases unmatched. CDR3 sequence: CASSPGTGIGELFF. The CDR3 DNA sequence: TGTGCCAGCAGTCCCGGGACAGGGATCGGGGAGCTGTTTTTT.

The chain has TRBV10-3 and TRBJ2-2; 8 bases fit TRBD1. The V gene end was trimmed by 6 bases and the J gene end by 6 bases; junction bases not matched to a gene: 6. Germline V CDR1 and CDR2: ENHRY, SYGVKD. The CDR3 runs to 14 residues. CDR3 DNA: TGTGCCATCAGGAGACAGGGGTGGTCCGGGGAGCTGTTTTTT. It encodes CAIRRQGWSGELFF.

The chain links TRBV10-1 to TRBJ2-2; 8 bases match TRBD1. Germline lookup yields CDR1 WNHNN and CDR2 SYGVQD (reference sequence). The CDR3 has 16 amino acids. The trim removed 3 bases at V and 5 bases at J, leaving 8 bases unmatched. This chain's CDR3 is CASSDFGQGHTGELFF. The DNA for the CDR3 is TGCGCCAGCAGTGACTTCGGACAGGGTCATACCGGGGAGCTGTTTTTT.

This chain's CDR3 is CASSQESSGTYNEQFF. CDR3 coding DNA: TGTGCCAGCAGCCAAGAGAGTAGCGGGACCTACAATGAGCAGTTCTTC. The rearrangement joins TRBV4-2 to TRBJ2-1, with 8 positions matching TRBD2. The junction had 3 bases not matched to a gene; V was cut back by 0 bases and J by 2 bases. The length of the CDR3 is 16 residues. CDR1 is LGHNA and CDR2 is YNFKEQ in the germline V gene.

This clone is a singleton in its sample. V gene TRBV10-3 combines with J gene TRBJ2-1; D is unresolved. Germline CDR1 and CDR2: ENHRY and SYGVKD. The CDR3 consists of 11 residues. Trimming pared 5 bases from V and 8 bases from J, leaving 7 bases between. The CDR3 bases are TGTGCCATCAGTAATTTCGATGAGCAGTTCTTC. Its protein is CAISNFDEQFF.

The chain carries TRBV5-1 and TRBJ2-2; no firm D call. CDR1 SGHRS and CDR2 YFSETQ come from the germline V gene. V was shortened by 5 bases and J by 4 bases, with 9 bases between the two germline ends. This CDR3 has 13 residues. CDR3 sequence (DNA): TGCGCCAGCAGGATGGGGTTCACCGGGGAGCTGTTTTTT. Translating it yields CASRMGFTGELFF.

The genes are TRBV27 and TRBJ2-1; TRBD1 agrees at 8 bases. CDR1 and CDR2 from the germline V gene are MNHEY and SMNVEV (reference sequence). This CDR3 has 13 residues. V was pared by 5 bases and J by 9 bases, with 6 bases of the junction left unmatched. CDR3 loop: CASSRQGWSEQFF. CDR3 nucleotide sequence: TGTGCCAGCAGTAGACAGGGGTGGAGTGAGCAGTTCTTC.

This clone was seen once. The junction does not match germline at one end; this may be a read error. This sequence joins TRBV11-2 and TRBJ2-1; D unclear. The CDR3 spans 12 residues. The V gene's germline CDR1 is SGHAT and CDR2 FQNNGV. The CDR3 loop reads CASSLGPNGQFF. DNA of the CDR3: TGTGCCAGCAGCTTAGGGCCGAATGGGCAGTTCTTC.

This chain uses TRBV7-9 with TRBJ2-5; 8 positions match TRBD2. The trim removed 0 bases at V and 0 bases at J, leaving 0 bases unmatched. Germline V gene lookup returns CDR1 SEHNR and CDR2 FQNEAQ (reference sequence). The CDR3 covers 15 residues. The CDR3 loop reads CASSLASGDQETQYF. The CDR3 nucleotides read TGTGCCAGCAGCTTAGCTAGCGGGGACCAAGAGACCCAGTACTTC.

The rearrangement links TRBV19 to TRBJ2-3; D perhaps matches TRBD2 (6 bases). Germline V gives CDR1 LNHDA, CDR2 SQIVND (reference sequence). Trimming removed 4 bases from V and 6 bases from J, with 17 bases in between. The CDR3 runs to 15 residues. The CDR3 nucleotides are TGTGCCAGTAGTACCCCGGGACTGCCTGGTGATACGCAGTATTTT. As protein: CASSTPGLPGDTQYF.

The V and J genes are TRBV20-1 and TRBJ2-1; D not certain. CDR3 length: 8 amino acids. Per the germline V gene, CDR1 is DFQATT and CDR2 is SNEGSKA (reference sequence). CDR3 nucleotides: TGCAGCCTATACGGGCAGTTCTTC. This encodes CSLYGQFF.

This clone was seen at least ten times. Other DNA variants within this sample encode the same CDR3. V usage is TRBV11-3 and J usage is TRBJ1-1, with D uncertain. V was trimmed by 1 base and J by 1 base, leaving 7 bases between them. Germline assignment: CDR1 SGHNT and CDR2 YENEEA. This CDR3 is built from 14 residues. The CDR3 sequence is CASSLGRGNTEAFF. In DNA, the CDR3 is TGTGCCAGCAGCTTAGGTCGAGGGAACACTGAAGCTTTCTTT.